This T cell receptor beta chain stems from a study of early T cells in non-severe SARS-CoV-2 infection (dated by TCRdb to the early 2020s). In terms of the full investigation: Bulk RNA from unsorted whole blood was used for TCR sequencing, so alpha and beta chains could not be paired.

What the study reported, not specific to this receptor: Matching against VDJdb was skewed toward anti-spike CD8 responses, likely underestimated virus-specific expansions, and missed private and CD4 specificities.

V gives up 1 base and J gives up 4 bases, and the segment between their germline ends measures 16 bases. In the germline V gene, CDR1 corresponds to SGHRS and CDR2 to YFSETQ. The cysteine opens and the phenylalanine closes a CDR3 of 16 amino acids. The kept DNA is CDR3 alone, 48 bases in frame from the first base. Library construction relied on 5' RACE. The sequencing machine was a NextSeq 500. To correct for sequencing error and PCR bias, the TCR library protocol tagged individual cDNA molecules with unique molecular identifiers. Both TCR alpha and beta chains were sequenced, and tight co-correlation was observed between alpha and beta sequence abundances in each sample. Turning to the authors' computational methods: Decombinator V4 was used to annotate TCR sequences for V gene, J gene and CDR3. TCRs were defined as expanded if a significant change between any two time points was detected under a Poisson model with p below 0.0001. TCR abundances were normalised to the total number of TCRs sequenced in each sample and reported as counts per million. TRAV1-2 paired with TRAJ12, TRAJ20 or TRAJ33 defined MAIT TCRs, while TRAV10 paired with TRAJ18 defined iNKT TCRs. VDJdb, accessed on 1 November 2021, was searched for TCRs annotated for CMV, EBV and SARS-CoV-2, and TCRs annotated for more than one antigen were excluded. The public reads were quality trimmed at Q25 with fastp and then assembled into clones with MiXCR by TCRdb, keeping productive beta chains. Records with the same CDR3 protein are collapsed into one entry carrying the most frequent genes and DNA. TCRdb, rather than the study authors, made the V and J calls. The sample table records some 40,000 distinct CDR3 sequences; around 6.5% of these occur just once. Roughly 20% of the sample belongs to the ten largest clones.

The study was a case-control design nested within a healthcare worker cohort in London, UK, with weekly nasopharyngeal swab PCR tests and blood sampling. Healthcare workers were recruited between 23 and 31 March 2020, during the week of the UK lockdown, and were followed weekly for up to roughly 15 weeks. This clonotype has at least ten counts. The target of this receptor is not known. No per-base quality is available; no much larger clone lies one base away. In this chain, TRBV5-1 is recombined with TRBJ2-3; the D gene is perhaps TRBD2, on 5 matching bases. The sequence was collected from an adult who was a healthcare worker with PCR-confirmed SARS-CoV-2 infection or an uninfected control (not recorded which). This specimen was whole blood, taken at baseline. The DNA sequence is TGCGCCAGCAGCTTGAGCACTGAGGGCCCCGCAGATACGCAGTATTTT. Translated, this is CASSLSTEGPADTQYF.